The table lists the clone carrying this T cell receptor (beta chain) with a few counts. TCRdb redid the calling of the 5' RACE reads with MiXCR, one entry per CDR3 protein. In the table there are 65,000 to 85,000 distinct CDR3 sequences, about a fifth of which are singletons. The germline gives CDR1 SGHTS, CDR2 YDEGEE. The CDR3 is 14 amino acids. J gave up 7 bases and V 5 bases, and 5 bases lay outside the gene matches. Time point indicated: sample taken at primary tumor resection. The study sequenced unsorted whole RNA from tumor, nontumor lung or frozen PBMC. The record originates from a study of spatial heterogeneity in lung cancer.

The TCR originated in a male donor with early-stage non-small cell lung cancer. The specimen comprised PBMCs, sampled at surgery. This sequence joins TRBV5-8 and TRBJ1-6; 8 nucleotides match TRBD1. CDR3 bases: TGTGCCAGCAGTGCGACAGGGGTGAATTCACCCCTCCACTTT. This sequence encodes CASSATGVNSPLHF.